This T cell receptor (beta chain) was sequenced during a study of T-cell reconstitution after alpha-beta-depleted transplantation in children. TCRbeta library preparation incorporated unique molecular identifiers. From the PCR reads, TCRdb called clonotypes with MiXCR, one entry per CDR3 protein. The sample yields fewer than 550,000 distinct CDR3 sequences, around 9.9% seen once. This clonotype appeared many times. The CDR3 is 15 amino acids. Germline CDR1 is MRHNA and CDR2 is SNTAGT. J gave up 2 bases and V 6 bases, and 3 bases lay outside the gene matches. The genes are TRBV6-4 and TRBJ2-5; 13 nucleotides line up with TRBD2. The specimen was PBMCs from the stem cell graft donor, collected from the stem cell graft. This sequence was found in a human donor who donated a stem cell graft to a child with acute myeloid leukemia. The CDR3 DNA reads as TGTGCCAGCAGCGTGACTAGCGGGGGGCAAGAGACCCAGTACTTC. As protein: CASSVTSGGQETQYF.